The clone carrying this T cell receptor beta chain was picked up a small number of times. Its antigen is unidentified. The record originates from a study of blood T cells in healthy people across ages. Overall study findings and caveats: A greater number of naive CD4+ cells and higher diversity distinguished long-lived donors from aged donors.

Sample-barcoded 5' priming and a J-beta primer mix drove a second PCR of roughly 6 to 12 cycles. MiXCR, run by TCRdb on the 5' RACE reads, gives a single entry per CDR3 protein. The data show around 750,000 distinct CDR3 sequences, around half seen once. All donors came from Russia, were Caucasian and healthy, and spanned ages roughly 6 to 95. About 9.9 milliliters of peripheral blood were drawn from each donor. At least 6 micrograms of total RNA were extracted per sample. The specimen was blood. This clonotype was obtained from a man of 80 years or more in good health.

The CDR3 sequence is CATSERLAGSSSYNEQFF. The CDR3 coding sequence is TGTGCCACCAGTGAAAGACTAGCGGGTTCGAGCTCCTACAATGAGCAGTTCTTC. This chain uses TRBV24-1 with TRBJ2-1; 10 bases align to TRBD2. The CDR3 is 18 amino acids. Germline loops: CDR1 KGHDR, CDR2 SFDVKD. V trimming: 4 bases; J trimming: 0 bases; junction bases outside the gene matches: 8.